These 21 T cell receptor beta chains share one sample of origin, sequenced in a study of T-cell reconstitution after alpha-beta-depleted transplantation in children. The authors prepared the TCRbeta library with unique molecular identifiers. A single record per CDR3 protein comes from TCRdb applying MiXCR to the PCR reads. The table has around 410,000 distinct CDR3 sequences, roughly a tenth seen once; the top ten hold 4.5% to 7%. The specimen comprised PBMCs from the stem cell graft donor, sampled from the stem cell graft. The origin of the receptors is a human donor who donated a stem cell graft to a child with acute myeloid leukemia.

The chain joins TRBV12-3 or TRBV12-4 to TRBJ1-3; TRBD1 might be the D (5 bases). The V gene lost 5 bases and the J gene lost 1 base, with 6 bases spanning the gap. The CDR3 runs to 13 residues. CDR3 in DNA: TGTGCCAGCAGTCGACAGTCTGGAAACACCATATATTTT. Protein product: CASSRQSGNTIYF.

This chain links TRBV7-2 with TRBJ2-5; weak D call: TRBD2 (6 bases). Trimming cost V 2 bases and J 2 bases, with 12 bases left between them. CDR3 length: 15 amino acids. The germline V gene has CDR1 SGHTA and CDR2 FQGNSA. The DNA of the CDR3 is TGTGCCAGCAGCTTATCGGGGACTTCGCAAGAGACCCAGTACTTC. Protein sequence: CASSLSGTSQETQYF. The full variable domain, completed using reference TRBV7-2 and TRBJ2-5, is GAGVSQSPSNKVTEKGKDVELRCDPISGHTALYWYRQSLGQGLEFLIYFQGNSAPDKSGLPSDRFSAERTGGSVSTLTIQRTQQEDSAVYLCASSLSGTSQETQYFGPGTRLLVL.

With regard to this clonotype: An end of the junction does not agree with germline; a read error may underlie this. The CDR3 reads CSAGRSSGYNKQFF. CDR3 in DNA: TGCAGTGCTGGGAGGTCGAGTGGGTACAATAAGCAGTTCTTC. The chain employs TRBV20-1 and TRBJ2-1, with D perhaps matching TRBD2 (6 bases). The CDR3 has 14 amino acids. Looked up from germline, CDR1 is DFQATT and CDR2 is SNEGSKA (reference sequence).

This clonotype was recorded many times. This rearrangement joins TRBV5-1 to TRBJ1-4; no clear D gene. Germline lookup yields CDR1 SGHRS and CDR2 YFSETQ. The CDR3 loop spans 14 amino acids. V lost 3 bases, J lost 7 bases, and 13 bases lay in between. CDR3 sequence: CASSSGSAGEKLFF. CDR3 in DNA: TGCGCCAGCAGCTCGGGCTCTGCCGGTGAAAAACTGTTTTTT.

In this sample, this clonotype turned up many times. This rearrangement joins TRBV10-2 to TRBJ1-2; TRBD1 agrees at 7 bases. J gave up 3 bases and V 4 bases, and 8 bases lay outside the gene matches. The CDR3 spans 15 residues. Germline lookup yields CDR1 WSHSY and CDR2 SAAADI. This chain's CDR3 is CASSGGQGGYYGYTF. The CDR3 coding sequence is TGCGCCAGCAGTGGGGGGCAGGGGGGCTACTATGGCTACACCTTC.

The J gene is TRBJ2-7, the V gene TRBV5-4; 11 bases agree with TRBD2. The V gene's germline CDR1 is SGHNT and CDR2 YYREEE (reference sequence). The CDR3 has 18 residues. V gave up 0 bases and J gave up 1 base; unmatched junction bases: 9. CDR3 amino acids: CASSLDRSGRAFSYEQYF. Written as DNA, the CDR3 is TGTGCCAGCAGCTTGGATCGTAGCGGGAGGGCCTTTTCCTACGAGCAGTACTTC.

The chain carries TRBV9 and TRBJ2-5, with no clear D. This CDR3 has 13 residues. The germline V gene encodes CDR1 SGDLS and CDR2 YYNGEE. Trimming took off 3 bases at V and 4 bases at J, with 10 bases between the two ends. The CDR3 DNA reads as TGTGCCAGCAGCGCCTCTAAGGCAGAGACCCAGTACTTC. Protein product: CASSASKAETQYF.

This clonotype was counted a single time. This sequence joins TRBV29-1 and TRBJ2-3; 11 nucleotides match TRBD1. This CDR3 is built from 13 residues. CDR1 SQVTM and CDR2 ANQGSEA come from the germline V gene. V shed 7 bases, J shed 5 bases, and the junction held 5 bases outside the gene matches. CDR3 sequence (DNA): TGCAGCGGTGGACAGGGGGCCATAGATACGCAGTATTTT. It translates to CSGGQGAIDTQYF.

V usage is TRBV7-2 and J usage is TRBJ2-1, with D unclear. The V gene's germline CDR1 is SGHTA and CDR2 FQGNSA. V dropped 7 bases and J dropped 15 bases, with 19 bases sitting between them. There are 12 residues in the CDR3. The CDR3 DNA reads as TGTGCCAGCACCCTTACTTGGCTTATCGGGTTCTTC. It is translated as CASTLTWLIGFF.

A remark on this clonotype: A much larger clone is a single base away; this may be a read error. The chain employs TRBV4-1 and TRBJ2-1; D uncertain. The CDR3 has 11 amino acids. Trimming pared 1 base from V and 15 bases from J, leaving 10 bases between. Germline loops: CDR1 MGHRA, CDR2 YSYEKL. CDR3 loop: CASSQGGMTFF. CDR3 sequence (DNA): TGCGCCAGCAGCCAAGGTGGGATGACGTTCTTC.

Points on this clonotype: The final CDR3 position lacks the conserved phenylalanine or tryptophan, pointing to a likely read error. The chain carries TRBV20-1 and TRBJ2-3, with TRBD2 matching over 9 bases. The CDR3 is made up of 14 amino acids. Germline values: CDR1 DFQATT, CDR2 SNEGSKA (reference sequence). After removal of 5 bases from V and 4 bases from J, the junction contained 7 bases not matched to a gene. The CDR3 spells CSAGPAGGADTQYL. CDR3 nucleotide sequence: TGCAGTGCTGGCCCGGCGGGAGGGGCAGATACGCAGTATTTG.

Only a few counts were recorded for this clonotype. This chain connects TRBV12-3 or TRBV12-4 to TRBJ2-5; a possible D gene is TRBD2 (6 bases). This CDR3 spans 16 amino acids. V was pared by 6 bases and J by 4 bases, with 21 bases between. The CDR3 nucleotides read TGTGCCAGCAGCCCAACCGCGGCGGGATCGGTAGAGACCCAGTACTTC. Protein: CASSPTAAGSVETQYF.

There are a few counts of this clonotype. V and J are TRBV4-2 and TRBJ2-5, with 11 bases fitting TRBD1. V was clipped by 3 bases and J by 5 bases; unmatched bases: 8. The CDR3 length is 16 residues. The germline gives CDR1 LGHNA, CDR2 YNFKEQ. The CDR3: CASSQGGGQGGETQYF. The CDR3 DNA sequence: TGTGCCAGCAGCCAGGGGGGGGGACAGGGGGGCGAGACCCAGTACTTC.

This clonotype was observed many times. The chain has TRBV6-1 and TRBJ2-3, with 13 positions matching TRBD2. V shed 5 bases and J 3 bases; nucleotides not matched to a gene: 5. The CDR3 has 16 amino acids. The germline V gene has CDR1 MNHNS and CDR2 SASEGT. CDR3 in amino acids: CASSLPGLAGTDTQYF. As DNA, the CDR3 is TGTGCCAGCAGTCTCCCGGGACTAGCGGGAACAGATACGCAGTATTTT.

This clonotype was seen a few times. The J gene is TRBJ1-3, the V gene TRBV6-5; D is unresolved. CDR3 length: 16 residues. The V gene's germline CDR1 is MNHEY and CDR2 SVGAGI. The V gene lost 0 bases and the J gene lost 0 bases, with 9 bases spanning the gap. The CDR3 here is CASSYSPPGSGNTIYF. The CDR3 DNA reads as TGTGCCAGCAGTTACTCTCCCCCTGGCTCTGGAAACACCATATATTTT.

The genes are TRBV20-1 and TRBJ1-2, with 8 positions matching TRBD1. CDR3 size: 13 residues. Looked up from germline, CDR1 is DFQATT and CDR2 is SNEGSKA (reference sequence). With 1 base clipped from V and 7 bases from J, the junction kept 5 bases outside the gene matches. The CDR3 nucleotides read TGCAGTGCTAGAGGGACAGGGATGCTTGGCTACACCTTC. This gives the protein CSARGTGMLGYTF.

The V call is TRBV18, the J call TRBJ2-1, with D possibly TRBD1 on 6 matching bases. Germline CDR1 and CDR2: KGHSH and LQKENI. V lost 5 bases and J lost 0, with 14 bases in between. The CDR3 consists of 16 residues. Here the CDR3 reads CASSDRGGSSYNEQFF. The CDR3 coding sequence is TGTGCCAGCTCAGACCGAGGGGGTAGCTCCTACAATGAGCAGTTCTTC.

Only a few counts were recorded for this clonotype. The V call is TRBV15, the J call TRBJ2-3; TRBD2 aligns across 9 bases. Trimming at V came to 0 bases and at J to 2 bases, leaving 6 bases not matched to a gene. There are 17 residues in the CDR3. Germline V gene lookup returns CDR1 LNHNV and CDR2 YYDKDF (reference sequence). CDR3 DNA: TGTGCCACCAGCAGAGATGCTAGCGGGGCCCCCACAGATACGCAGTATTTT. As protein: CATSRDASGAPTDTQYF. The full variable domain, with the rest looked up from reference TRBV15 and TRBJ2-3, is DAMVIQNPRYQVTQFGKPVTLSCSQTLNHNVMYWYQQKSSQAPKLLFHYYDKDFNNEADTPDNFQSRRPNTSFCFLDIRSPGLGDTAMYLCATSRDASGAPTDTQYFGPGTRLTVL.

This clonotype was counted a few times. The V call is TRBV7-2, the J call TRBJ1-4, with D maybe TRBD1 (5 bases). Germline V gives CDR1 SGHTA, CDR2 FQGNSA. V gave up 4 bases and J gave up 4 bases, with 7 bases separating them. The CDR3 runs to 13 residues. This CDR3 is CASSSDSNEKLFF. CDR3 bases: TGTGCCAGCAGCTCCGACAGTAATGAAAAACTGTTTTTT.

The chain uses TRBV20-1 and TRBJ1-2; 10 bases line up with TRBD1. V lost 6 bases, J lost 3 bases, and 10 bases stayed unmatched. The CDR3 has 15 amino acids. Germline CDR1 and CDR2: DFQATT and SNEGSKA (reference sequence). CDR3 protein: CSAKDPGQGHYGYTF. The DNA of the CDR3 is TGCAGTGCCAAAGATCCGGGACAGGGGCACTATGGCTACACCTTC.

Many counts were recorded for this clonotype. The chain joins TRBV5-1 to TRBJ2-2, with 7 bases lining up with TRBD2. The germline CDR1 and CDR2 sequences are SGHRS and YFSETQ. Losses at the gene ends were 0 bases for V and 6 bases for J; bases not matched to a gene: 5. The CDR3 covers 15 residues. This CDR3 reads CASSLVGGRAGELFF. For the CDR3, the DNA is TGCGCCAGCAGCTTGGTTGGCGGGAGAGCCGGGGAGCTGTTTTTT. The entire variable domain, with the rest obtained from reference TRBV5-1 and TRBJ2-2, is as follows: KAGVTQTPRYLIKTRGQQVTLSCSPISGHRSVSWYQQTPGQGLQFLFEYFSETQRNKGNFPGRFSGRQFSNSRSEMNVSTLELGDSALYLCASSLVGGRAGELFFGEGSRLTVL.